This T cell receptor beta chain comes out of a study of shared clonotypes between healthy human individuals. Profiled with immunoSEQ multiplex PCR; TCRdb holds only in-frame clones, not every one. The sample carries millions of clones, 95% recorded once. Trimming removed 4 bases from V and 0 bases from J, with 10 bases in between. The CDR3 spans 14 residues. CDR1 and CDR2 (germline): SNHLY, FYNNEI. This TCR was sampled from a man younger than 35 in good health. The chain has TRBV2 and TRBJ2-7; D is undetermined. The sequencing input was naive CD4+ T cells sorted from blood. Subset reported: CD45RA+ positively selected. The CDR3 loop is CASSASFVSYEQYF. CDR3 DNA: TGTGCCAGCAGTGCATCATTCGTCTCCTACGAGCAGTACTTC.